The 9 T cell receptor beta chains presented below share a single source sample, sequenced in a study of control samples from healthy donors and cancer patients (dated by TCRdb to 2018 to 2020). Libraries were made using the immunoSEQ multiplex PCR assay. Entries here come from immuneACCESS through TCRdb and include only in-frame sequences with V and J called. Some clones fail to appear in such tables; in the studies checked, an unresolved V gene covers under half of the shortfall, and the cause of the remainder is unknown. For this sample there are around 97,000 clones; about 89% appear just once. The ten most abundant clones make up about 20% of the sample. The sequenced sample consisted of PBMCs. The receptors stem from a man aged 55 to 69 with lung cancer.

The chain couples TRBV13 to TRBJ2-1, with a tentative D call TRBD2 (7 bases). The CDR3 runs to 14 residues. V shed 4 bases and J shed 9 bases, with 16 bases lying between them. The germline V gene has CDR1 PRHDT and CDR2 FYEKMQ (reference sequence). The CDR3 spells CASSSEYREGEQFF. The CDR3, as DNA: TGTGCCAGCAGCTCGGAATACAGGGAGGGTGAGCAGTTCTTC.

This rearrangement joins TRBV20-1 to TRBJ1-2, with D hard to call. The CDR3 has 8 amino acids. Germline CDR1 is DFQATT and CDR2 is SNEGSKA (reference sequence). CDR3 nucleotide sequence: TGCGGCCTCTATGGCTACACCTTC. Residues: CGLYGYTF.

The chain recombines TRBV5-6 with TRBJ2-5; D is perhaps TRBD1 (6 bases). The CDR3 consists of 15 residues. Germline V gives CDR1 SGHDT, CDR2 YYEEEE. Between the trimmed V and J ends, which lost 2 bases and 1 base, there was a span of 12 bases. CDR3 DNA sequence: TGTGCCAGCAGCTTACGCGTAGGGGGCCAAGAGACCCAGTACTTC. Translation gives CASSLRVGGQETQYF.

In nucleotides, the CDR3 is TGTGCCAGCAGCCCAGGAAACAGGGCTCAAGGGGAGACCCAGTACTTC. Its protein is CASSPGNRAQGETQYF. The chain has TRBV14 and TRBJ2-5; tentative D call: TRBD1 (6 bases). V was cut by 4 bases and J by 5 bases, with 20 bases left in between. This CDR3 comprises 16 residues. Germline CDR1 and CDR2: SGHDN and FVKESK. Full variable domain (missing parts from reference TRBV14 and TRBJ2-5): EAGVTQFPSHSVIEKGQTVTLRCDPISGHDNLYWYRRVMGKEIKFLLHFVKESKQDESGMPNNRFLAERTGGTYSTLKVQPAELEDSGVYFCASSPGNRAQGETQYFGPGTRLLVL.

CDR3 sequence reads: CASSHPAGGSETQYF. The CDR3 coding sequence is TGCGCCAGCAGCCATCCAGCGGGGGGCTCAGAGACCCAGTACTTC. The chain is built from TRBV4-1 and TRBJ2-5, with 9 bases identical to TRBD2. The junction had 6 bases not matched to a gene; V was cut back by 3 bases and J by 4 bases. CDR3 length: 15 amino acids. Germline V lookup: CDR1 MGHRA, CDR2 YSYEKL.

The chain employs TRBV3-1 (or the pseudogene TRBV3-2) and TRBJ2-5; perhaps TRBD2 as D (6 bases). CDR1 is LGHDT, CDR2 YNNKEL, per germline (reference sequence). This CDR3 is 12 amino acids long. V was pared by 3 bases and J by 4 bases, with 6 bases between. The CDR3 spells CASSQGGETQYF. CDR3 nucleotides: TGTGCCAGCAGCCAGGGGGGAGAGACCCAGTACTTC.

This chain links TRBV27 with TRBJ1-6, with 7 positions matching TRBD1. V dropped 5 bases and J dropped 2; count of bases not matched to a gene: 6. Looked up from germline, CDR1 is MNHEY and CDR2 is SMNVEV (reference sequence). CDR3 length equals 16 residues. The CDR3 here is CASSVAGTAYNSPLHF. The CDR3 DNA follows: TGTGCCAGCAGTGTCGCCGGGACAGCCTATAATTCACCCCTCCACTTT.

V gene TRBV4-1 combines with J gene TRBJ1-2; 7 bases map to TRBD1. In germline, CDR1 is MGHRA, CDR2 YSYEKL. The J segment lost 10 bases and the V segment lost 7 bases, leaving 15 bases of the junction unmatched. This CDR3 contains 14 residues. The CDR3 DNA reads TGCGCCAGCAAACCTTCCCGGGACAGCAGGTTCTACACCTTC. Protein: CASKPSRDSRFYTF.

CDR3 nucleotide sequence: TGTGCCAGCAGCAGGGGGAACTCCTATGGCTACACCTTC. This encodes CASSRGNSYGYTF. The rearrangement links TRBV25-1 to TRBJ1-2, with TRBD1 matching 7 bases. The CDR3 runs 13 residues. Trimming removed 6 bases from V and 4 bases from J; junction bases left unmatched: 5. Germline-derived CDR1 and CDR2 are MGHDK and SYGVNS.